These T cell receptor beta chains were read from a single sample in a study of cytomegalovirus exposure and HLA in healthy donors. Sequencing was performed with immunoSEQ multiplex PCR; in TCRdb, only in-frame clones are kept and a portion is missing. The table lists under 200,000 clones, more than 80% of them singletons, with less than 9% in the top ten. The sequenced sample was PBMCs. Receptors were obtained from a man aged 18-30 years in good health and CMV-seropositive. Each CDR3 is given with its conserved first and last residue. The D gene is left open where the match is weak. Clone size is shown for a subset of rows, as once, few, many or a class of expanded clone.

d_call	clone_size	v_call	j_call	cdr3_length	cdr3_nt	cdr3_aa
-	-	TRBV4-3	TRBJ2-1	12	TGCGCCAGCAGCCAAGATCGGGATGAGCAGTTCTTC	CASSQDRDEQFF
TRBD1	once	TRBV30	TRBJ1-5	18	TGTGCCTGGAGTACAGGGGTCAACCGACAAGTTAGCAATCAGCCCCAGCATTTT	CAWSTGVNRQVSNQPQHF
-	-	TRBV5-1	TRBJ2-3	13	TGCGCCAGCAGCTTGGCCCGGGGGGATACGCAGTATTTT	CASSLARGDTQYF
-	few	TRBV4-3	TRBJ2-6	16	TGCGCCAGCAGCGGGACTCAGCTCTCTGGGGCCAACGTCCTGACTTTC	CASSGTQLSGANVLTF
TRBD1	-	TRBV28	TRBJ2-7	12	TGTGCCAGCGGGGGACAGCACTACGAGCAGTACTTC	CASGGQHYEQYF
TRBD2	-	TRBV11-3	TRBJ2-7	14	TGTGCCAGCAGCTTAGGGGGACTAGCGAGCGAGCAGTACTTC	CASSLGGLASEQYF
TRBD1	-	TRBV6-5	TRBJ2-7	13	TGTGCCAGCAGCCGACAGGGGAACTACGAGCAGTACTTC	CASSRQGNYEQYF
TRBD2	-	TRBV11-3	TRBJ2-2	17	TGTGCCAGCAGCTTTTCGACCGGGACTAGCGGAACCGGGGAGCTGTTTTTT	CASSFSTGTSGTGELFF
-	once	TRBV6-4	TRBJ2-4	14	TGTGCCAGCAGTGACTTGGGCCTCAAAAACATTCAGTACTTC	CASSDLGLKNIQYF
TRBD1	few	TRBV11-2	TRBJ1-2	13	TGTGCCAGCAGCTACCCAGGGGGAAAGGGCTACACCTTC	CASSYPGGKGYTF
-	-	TRBV7-9	TRBJ1-2	16	TGTGCCAGCAGCCCTTGGGGGGGGCGGTTAGACTATGGCTACACCTTC	CASSPWGGRLDYGYTF
TRBD2	-	TRBV4-3	TRBJ2-3	16	TGCGCCAGCAGCCAAGATTTAGCGGGAACCACAGATACGCAGTATTTT	CASSQDLAGTTDTQYF
TRBD1	-	TRBV27	TRBJ1-5	15	TGTGCCAGCATTCCAGGACAGGGACGAAATCAGCCCCAGCATTTT	CASIPGQGRNQPQHF
TRBD2	-	TRBV9	TRBJ2-3	15	TGTGCCAGCAGCGAGGCGGCGGGAGGGCCAGATACGCAGTATTTT	CASSEAAGGPDTQYF
TRBD2	few	TRBV7-9	TRBJ2-2	15	TGTGCCAGCAGACCGGGACTAGCCACTACCGGGGAGCTGTTTTTT	CASRPGLATTGELFF
TRBD1	-	TRBV7-8	TRBJ2-3	16	TGTGCCAGCAGCTTAGCGGGGACAGGGAGGACAGATACGCAGTATTTT	CASSLAGTGRTDTQYF
-	-	TRBV6-1	TRBJ2-2	13	TGTGCCAGCAGGATCGGGGGGCCCGGGGAGCTGTTTTTT	CASRIGGPGELFF
TRBD2	-	TRBV19	TRBJ2-1	15	TGTGCCAGTAGTCGCCGGGGGGAACCGTACAATGAGCAGTTCTTC	CASSRRGEPYNEQFF